Following are 2 T cell receptor beta chains from one sample sequenced in a study of blood T cells in healthy people across ages. The second PCR ran about 6 to 12 cycles with a sample-barcoded 5' primer and J-beta primers. TCRdb reprocessed the 5' RACE reads with MiXCR, giving one entry per CDR3 protein. The sample includes 1.4 million or so distinct CDR3 sequences, roughly two fifths of them seen just once. Source material: blood. The receptors stem from a woman aged 18-29 years in good health.

This clonotype showed up just a few times. This chain connects TRBV7-3 to TRBJ2-1; 7 bases match TRBD2. The V segment lost 2 bases and the J segment 5 bases; nucleotides outside the gene matches: 6. The CDR3 is 15 residues long. Germline values: CDR1 SGHTA, CDR2 FQGTGA. DNA for the CDR3: TGTGCCAGCAGCTTAGGCGGGAGCTTGAACAATGAGCAGTTCTTC. Translated, it gives CASSLGGSLNNEQFF.

The chain couples TRBV12-3 or TRBV12-4 to TRBJ2-1; TRBD1 aligns across 7 bases. J lost 0 bases, V lost 5 bases, and 10 bases had no gene match. The CDR3 consists of 17 residues. CDR3 in amino acids: CASSEMFGDSSYNEQFF. Here the CDR3 DNA reads TGTGCCAGCAGTGAGATGTTTGGGGACAGCTCCTACAATGAGCAGTTCTTC.